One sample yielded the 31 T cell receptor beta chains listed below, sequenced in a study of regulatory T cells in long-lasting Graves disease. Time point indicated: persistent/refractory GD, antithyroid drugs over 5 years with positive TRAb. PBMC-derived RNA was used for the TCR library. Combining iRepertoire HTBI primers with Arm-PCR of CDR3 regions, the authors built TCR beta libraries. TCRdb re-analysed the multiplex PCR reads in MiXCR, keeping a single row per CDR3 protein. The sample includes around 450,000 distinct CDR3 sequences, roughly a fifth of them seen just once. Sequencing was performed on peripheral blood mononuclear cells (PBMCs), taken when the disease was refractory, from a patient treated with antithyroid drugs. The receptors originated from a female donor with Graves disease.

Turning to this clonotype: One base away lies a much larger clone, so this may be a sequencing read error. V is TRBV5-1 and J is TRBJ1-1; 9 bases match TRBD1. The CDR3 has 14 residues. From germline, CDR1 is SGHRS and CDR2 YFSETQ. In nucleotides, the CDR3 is TGCACCAGCAGGTTCGGGACAGGGTACACTGAAGCTTTCTTT. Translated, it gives CTSRFGTGYTEAFF.

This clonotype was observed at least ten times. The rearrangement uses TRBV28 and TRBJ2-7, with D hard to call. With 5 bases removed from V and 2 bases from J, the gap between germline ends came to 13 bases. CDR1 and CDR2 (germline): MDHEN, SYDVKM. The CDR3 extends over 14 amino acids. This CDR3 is CASSTPGGPYEQYF. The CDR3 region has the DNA TGTGCCAGCAGTACCCCGGGCGGCCCCTACGAGCAGTACTTC. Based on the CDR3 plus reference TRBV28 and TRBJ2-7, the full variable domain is DVKVTQSSRYLVKRTGEKVFLECVQDMDHENMFWYRQDPGLGLRLIYFSYDVKMKEKGDIPEGYSVSREKKERFSLILESASTNQTSMYLCASSTPGGPYEQYFGPGTRLTVT.

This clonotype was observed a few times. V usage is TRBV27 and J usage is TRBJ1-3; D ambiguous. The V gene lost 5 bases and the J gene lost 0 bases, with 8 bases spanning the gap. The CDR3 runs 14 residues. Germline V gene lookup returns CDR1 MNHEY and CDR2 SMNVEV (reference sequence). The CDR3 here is CASSTGISGNTIYF. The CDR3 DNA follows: TGTGCCAGCAGTACGGGGATCTCTGGAAACACCATATATTTT.

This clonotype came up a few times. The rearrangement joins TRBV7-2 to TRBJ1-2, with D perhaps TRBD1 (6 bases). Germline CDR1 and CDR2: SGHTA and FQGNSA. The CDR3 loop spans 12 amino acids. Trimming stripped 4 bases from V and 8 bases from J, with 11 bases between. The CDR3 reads CASSSGTPGYTF. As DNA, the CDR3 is TGTGCCAGCAGCTCCGGGACACCCGGCTACACCTTC.

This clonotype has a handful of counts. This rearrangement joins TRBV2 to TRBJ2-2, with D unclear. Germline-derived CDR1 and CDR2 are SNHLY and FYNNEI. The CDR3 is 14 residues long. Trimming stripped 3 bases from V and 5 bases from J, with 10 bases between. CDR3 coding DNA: TGTGCCAGCAGTGAGGCAGACAAGACCGGGGAGCTGTTTTTT. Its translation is CASSEADKTGELFF. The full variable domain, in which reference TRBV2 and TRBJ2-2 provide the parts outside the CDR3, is EPEVTQTPSHQVTQMGQEVILRCVPISNHLYFYWYRQILGQKVEFLVSFYNNEISEKSEIFDDQFSVERPDGSNFTLKIRSTKLEDSAMYFCASSEADKTGELFFGEGSRLTVL.

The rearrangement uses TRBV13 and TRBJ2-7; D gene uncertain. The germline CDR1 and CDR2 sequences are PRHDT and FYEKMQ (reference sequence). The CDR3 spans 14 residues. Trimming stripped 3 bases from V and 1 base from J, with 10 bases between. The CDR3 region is CASSFGPKSYEQYF. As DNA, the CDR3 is TGTGCCAGCAGCTTCGGTCCCAAGTCCTACGAGCAGTACTTC.

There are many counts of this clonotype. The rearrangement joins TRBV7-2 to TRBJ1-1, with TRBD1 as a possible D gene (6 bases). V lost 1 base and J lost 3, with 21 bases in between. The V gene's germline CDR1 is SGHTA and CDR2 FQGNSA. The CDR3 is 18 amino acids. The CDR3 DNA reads TGTGCCAGCAGCTTAGTTCGGAACAGGGTTAAATTGGACACTGAAGCTTTCTTT. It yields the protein CASSLVRNRVKLDTEAFF.

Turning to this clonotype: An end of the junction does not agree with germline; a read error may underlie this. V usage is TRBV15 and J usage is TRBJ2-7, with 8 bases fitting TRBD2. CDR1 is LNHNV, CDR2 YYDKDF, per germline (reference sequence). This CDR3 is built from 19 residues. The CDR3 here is CPTSGERLAPFSSSYEQYF. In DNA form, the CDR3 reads TGTCCCACCAGCGGGGAGAGACTAGCGCCTTTCTCGAGCTCCTACGAGCAGTACTTC.

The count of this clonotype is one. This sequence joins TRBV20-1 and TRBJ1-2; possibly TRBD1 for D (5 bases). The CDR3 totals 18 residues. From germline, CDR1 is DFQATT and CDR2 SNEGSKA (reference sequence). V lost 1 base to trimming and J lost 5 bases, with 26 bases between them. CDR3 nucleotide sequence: TGCAGTGCTAGAGTCTCGGGGCGCCGAAAACCCAAAGGGTATGGCTACACCTTC. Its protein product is CSARVSGRRKPKGYGYTF.

The CDR3 DNA sequence: TGTGCCAGTAGTACTCGGGACAATCGACCCGACGAGCAGTACTTC. It is translated as CASSTRDNRPDEQYF. This chain connects TRBV19 to TRBJ2-7, with D tentatively TRBD1 (6 bases). Trimming took 4 bases from V and 5 from J, leaving 18 bases between them. The CDR3 sequence is 15 residues long. Germline loops: CDR1 LNHDA, CDR2 SQIVND (reference sequence).

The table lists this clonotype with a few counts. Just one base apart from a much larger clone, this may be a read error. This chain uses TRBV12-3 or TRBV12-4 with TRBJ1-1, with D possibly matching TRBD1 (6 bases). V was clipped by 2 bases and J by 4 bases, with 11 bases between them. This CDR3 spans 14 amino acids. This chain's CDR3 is CASSLQGTRTEAFF. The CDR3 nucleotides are TGTGCCAGCAGTTTACAGGGGACGCGCACTGAAGCTTTCTTT.

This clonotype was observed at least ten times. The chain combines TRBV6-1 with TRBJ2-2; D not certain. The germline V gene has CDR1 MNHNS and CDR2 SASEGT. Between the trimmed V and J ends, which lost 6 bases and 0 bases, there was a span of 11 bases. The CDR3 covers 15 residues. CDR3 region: CASSFMATNTGELFF. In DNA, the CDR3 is TGTGCCAGCAGCTTCATGGCTACGAACACCGGGGAGCTGTTTTTT.

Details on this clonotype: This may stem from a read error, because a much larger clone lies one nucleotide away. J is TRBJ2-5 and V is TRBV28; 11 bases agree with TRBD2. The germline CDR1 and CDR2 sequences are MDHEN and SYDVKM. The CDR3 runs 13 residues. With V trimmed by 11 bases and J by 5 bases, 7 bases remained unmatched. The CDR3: CACHSGGAETQYF. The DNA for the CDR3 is TGTGCCTGCCATAGCGGGGGGGCGGAGACCCAGTACTTC.

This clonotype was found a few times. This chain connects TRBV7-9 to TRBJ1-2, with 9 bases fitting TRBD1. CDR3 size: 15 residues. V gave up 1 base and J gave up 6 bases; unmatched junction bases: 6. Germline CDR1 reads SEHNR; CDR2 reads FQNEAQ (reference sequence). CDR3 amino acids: CASSLGTGTGHGYTF. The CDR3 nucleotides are TGTGCCAGCAGCTTAGGAACCGGGACAGGGCATGGCTACACCTTC.

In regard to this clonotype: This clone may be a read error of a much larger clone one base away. CDR3 protein: CASSRRQGAEAFF. DNA of the CDR3: TGTGCCAGCAGTAGAAGACAGGGGGCTGAAGCTTTCTTT. V is TRBV28 and J is TRBJ1-1; 9 bases align to TRBD1. This CDR3 comprises 13 residues. J was trimmed by 6 bases and V by 5 bases; bases with no gene match: 4. Per the germline V gene, CDR1 is MDHEN and CDR2 is SYDVKM. Full variable domain (outside the CDR3, taken from reference TRBV28 and TRBJ1-1): DVKVTQSSRYLVKRTGEKVFLECVQDMDHENMFWYRQDPGLGLRLIYFSYDVKMKEKGDIPEGYSVSREKKERFSLILESASTNQTSMYLCASSRRQGAEAFFGQGTRLTVV.

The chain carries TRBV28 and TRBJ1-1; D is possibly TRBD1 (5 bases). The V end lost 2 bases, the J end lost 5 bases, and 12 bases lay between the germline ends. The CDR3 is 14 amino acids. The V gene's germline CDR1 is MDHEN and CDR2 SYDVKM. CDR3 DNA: TGTGCCAGCAGTTTACGGGGGGGGGAGACTGAAGCTTTCTTT. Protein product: CASSLRGGETEAFF. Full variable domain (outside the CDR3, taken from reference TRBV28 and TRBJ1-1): DVKVTQSSRYLVKRTGEKVFLECVQDMDHENMFWYRQDPGLGLRLIYFSYDVKMKEKGDIPEGYSVSREKKERFSLILESASTNQTSMYLCASSLRGGETEAFFGQGTRLTVV.

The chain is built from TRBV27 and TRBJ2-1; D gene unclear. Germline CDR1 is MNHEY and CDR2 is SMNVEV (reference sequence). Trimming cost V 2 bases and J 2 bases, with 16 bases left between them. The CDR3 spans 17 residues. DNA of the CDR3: TGTGCCAGCAGTTTAGCTCCTATGGGTGGTCCCTACAATGAGCAGTTCTTC. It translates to CASSLAPMGGPYNEQFF.

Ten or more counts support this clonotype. This CDR3 is CSAQGPRNYGYTF. The DNA of the CDR3 is TGCAGTGCCCAGGGGCCAAGAAACTATGGCTACACCTTC. This chain links TRBV20-1 with TRBJ1-2, with a weak D call TRBD1 (6 bases). Trimming shortened V by 6 bases and J by 2 bases, and 13 bases separated the two germline ends. This CDR3 comprises 13 residues. Germline assignment: CDR1 DFQATT and CDR2 SNEGSKA (reference sequence).

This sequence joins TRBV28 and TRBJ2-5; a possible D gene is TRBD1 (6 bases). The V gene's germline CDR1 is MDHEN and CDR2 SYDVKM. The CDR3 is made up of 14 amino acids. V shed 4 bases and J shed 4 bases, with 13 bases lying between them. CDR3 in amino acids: CASSWDIKGETQYF. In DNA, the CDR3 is TGTGCCAGCAGTTGGGACATTAAAGGAGAGACCCAGTACTTC.

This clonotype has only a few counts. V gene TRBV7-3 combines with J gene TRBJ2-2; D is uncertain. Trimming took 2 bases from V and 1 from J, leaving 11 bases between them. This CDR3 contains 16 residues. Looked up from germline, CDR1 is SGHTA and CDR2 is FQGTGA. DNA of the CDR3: TGTGCCAGCAGCTTACGGCCCCCACAGAACACCGGGGAGCTGTTTTTT. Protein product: CASSLRPPQNTGELFF.

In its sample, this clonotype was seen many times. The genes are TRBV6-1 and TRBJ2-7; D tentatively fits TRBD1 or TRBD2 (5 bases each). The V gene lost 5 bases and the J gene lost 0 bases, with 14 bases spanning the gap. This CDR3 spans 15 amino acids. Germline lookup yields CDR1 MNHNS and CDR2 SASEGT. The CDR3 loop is CASSPRDRSSYEQYF. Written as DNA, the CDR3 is TGTGCCAGCAGTCCCAGGGACCGTAGCTCCTACGAGCAGTACTTC.

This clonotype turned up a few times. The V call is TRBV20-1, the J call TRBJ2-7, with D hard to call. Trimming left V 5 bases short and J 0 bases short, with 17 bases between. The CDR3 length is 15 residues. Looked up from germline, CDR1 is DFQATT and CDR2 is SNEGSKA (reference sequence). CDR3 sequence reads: CSAAQAFTSSYEQYF. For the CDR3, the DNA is TGCAGTGCTGCGCAAGCCTTCACATCCTCCTACGAGCAGTACTTC.

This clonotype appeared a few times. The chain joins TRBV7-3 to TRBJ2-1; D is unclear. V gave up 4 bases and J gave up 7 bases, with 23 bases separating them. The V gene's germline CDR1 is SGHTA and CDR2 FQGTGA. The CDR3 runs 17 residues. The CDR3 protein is CASSYRAPGRAGNEQFF. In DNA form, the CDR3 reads TGTGCCAGCAGCTATCGGGCTCCCGGGCGAGCTGGGAATGAGCAGTTCTTC.

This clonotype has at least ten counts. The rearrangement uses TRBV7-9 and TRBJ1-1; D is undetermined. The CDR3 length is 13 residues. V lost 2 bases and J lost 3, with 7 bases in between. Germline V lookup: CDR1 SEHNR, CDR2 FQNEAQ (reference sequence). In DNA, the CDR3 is TGTGCCAGCAGCTTAACTCAGGACACTGAAGCTTTCTTT. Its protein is CASSLTQDTEAFF.

This CDR3 is CASSPSTGDAEAFF. The CDR3 nucleotides read TGCGCCAGCAGCCCTTCAACAGGGGATGCTGAAGCTTTCTTT. The V call is TRBV5-1, the J call TRBJ1-1; 7 bases are a match to TRBD1. V gave up 4 bases and J gave up 6 bases; unmatched junction bases: 9. Germline-derived CDR1 and CDR2 are SGHRS and YFSETQ. This CDR3 contains 14 residues.

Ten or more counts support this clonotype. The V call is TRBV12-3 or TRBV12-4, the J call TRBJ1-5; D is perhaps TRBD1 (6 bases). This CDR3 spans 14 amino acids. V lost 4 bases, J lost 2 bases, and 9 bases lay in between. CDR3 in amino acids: CASSSQGGNQPQHF. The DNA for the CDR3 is TGTGCCAGCAGTTCACAGGGAGGCAATCAGCCCCAGCATTTT.

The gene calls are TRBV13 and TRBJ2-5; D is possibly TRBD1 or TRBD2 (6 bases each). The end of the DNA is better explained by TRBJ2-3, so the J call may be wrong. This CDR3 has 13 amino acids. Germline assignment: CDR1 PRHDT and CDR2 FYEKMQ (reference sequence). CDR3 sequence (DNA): TGTGCCAGCACCCCAGGGGAGGAAGATACGCAGTATTTT. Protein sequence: CASTPGEEDTQYF.

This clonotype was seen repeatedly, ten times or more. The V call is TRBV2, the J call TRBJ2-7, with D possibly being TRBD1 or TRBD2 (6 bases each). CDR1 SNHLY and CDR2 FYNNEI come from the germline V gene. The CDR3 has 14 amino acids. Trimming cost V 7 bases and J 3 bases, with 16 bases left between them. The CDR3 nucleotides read TGTGCCAGCATGGCCAGGGAGGACAGCTACGAGCAGTACTTC. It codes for CASMAREDSYEQYF.

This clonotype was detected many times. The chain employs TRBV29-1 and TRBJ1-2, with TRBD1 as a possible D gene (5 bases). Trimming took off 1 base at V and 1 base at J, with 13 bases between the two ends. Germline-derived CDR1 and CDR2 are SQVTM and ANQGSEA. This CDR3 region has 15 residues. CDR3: CSVEGTGTHNYGYTF. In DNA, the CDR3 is TGCAGCGTTGAAGGGACCGGGACCCATAACTATGGCTACACCTTC.

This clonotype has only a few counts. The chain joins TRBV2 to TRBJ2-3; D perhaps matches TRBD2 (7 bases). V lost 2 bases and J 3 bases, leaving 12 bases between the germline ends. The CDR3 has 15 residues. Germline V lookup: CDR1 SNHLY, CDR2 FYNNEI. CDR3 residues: CASSERGGPTDTQYF. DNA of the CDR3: TGTGCCAGCAGTGAAAGGGGGGGCCCAACAGATACGCAGTATTTT.

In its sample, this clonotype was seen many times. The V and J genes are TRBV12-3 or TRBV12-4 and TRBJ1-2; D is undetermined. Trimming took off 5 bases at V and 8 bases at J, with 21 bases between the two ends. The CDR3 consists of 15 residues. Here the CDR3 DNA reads TGTGCCAGCAGTCCCGGGATTTCAAGCCACGGGGGCTACACCTTC. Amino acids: CASSPGISSHGGYTF.